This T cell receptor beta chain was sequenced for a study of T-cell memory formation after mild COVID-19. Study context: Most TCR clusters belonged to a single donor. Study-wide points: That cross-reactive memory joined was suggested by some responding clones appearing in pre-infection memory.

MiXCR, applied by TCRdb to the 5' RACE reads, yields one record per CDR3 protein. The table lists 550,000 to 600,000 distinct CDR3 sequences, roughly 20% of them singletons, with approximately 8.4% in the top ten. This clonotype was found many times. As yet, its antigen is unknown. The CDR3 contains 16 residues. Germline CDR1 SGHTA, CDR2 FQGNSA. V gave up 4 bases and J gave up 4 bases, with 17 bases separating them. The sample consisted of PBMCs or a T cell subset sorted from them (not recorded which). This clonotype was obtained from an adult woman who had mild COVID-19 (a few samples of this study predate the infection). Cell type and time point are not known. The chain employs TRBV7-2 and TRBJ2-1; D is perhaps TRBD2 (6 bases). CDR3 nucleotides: TGTGCCAGCAGCTACTCCGGGACTTCAGAATACAATGAGCAGTTCTTC. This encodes CASSYSGTSEYNEQFF.